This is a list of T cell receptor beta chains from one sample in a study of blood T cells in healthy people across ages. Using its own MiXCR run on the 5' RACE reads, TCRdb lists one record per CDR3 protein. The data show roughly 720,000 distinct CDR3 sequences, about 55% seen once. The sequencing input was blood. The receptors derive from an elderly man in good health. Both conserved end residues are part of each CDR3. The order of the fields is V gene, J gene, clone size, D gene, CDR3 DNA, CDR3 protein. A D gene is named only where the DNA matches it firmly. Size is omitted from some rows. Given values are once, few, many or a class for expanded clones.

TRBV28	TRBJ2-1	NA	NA	TGTGCCAGCAGCAGGAGGGCCGGGATCCGCAATGAGCAGTTCTTC	CASSRRAGIRNEQFF
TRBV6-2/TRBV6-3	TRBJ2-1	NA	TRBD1	TGTGCCAGCAGTATCTTTGCAGGGGGCCCCTACAATGAGCAGTTCTTC	CASSIFAGGPYNEQFF
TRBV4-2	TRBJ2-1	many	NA	TGTGCCAGCAGCCAAGATCTGGGCTCCTACAATGAGCAGTTCTTC	CASSQDLGSYNEQFF
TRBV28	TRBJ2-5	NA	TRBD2	TGTGCCAGCAGTTTGTTCCAGCGGGAGCAGTACTTC	CASSLFQREQYF
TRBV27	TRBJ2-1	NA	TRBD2	TGTGCCAGCAGTTTAGAGTATAGGACTAGCGGCCTCTACAATGAGCAGTTCTTC	CASSLEYRTSGLYNEQFF
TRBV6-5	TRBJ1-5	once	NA	TGTGCCAGCAGTCGGGGGGGCAGTAGCAATCAGCCCCAGCATTTT	CASSRGGSSNQPQHF
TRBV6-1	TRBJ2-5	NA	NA	TGTGCCAGCAGTGAACGGAGACAAGAGACCCAGTACTTC	CASSERRQETQYF
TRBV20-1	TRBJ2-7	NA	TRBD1	TGCAGTGCTAGAGAGAAGGGGGCCCATTACGAGCAGTACTTC	CSAREKGAHYEQYF
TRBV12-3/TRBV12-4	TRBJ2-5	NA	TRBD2	TGTGCCAGCAGGTTAGCGGGAGGGCGGGGGCAGTACTTC	CASRLAGGRGQYF
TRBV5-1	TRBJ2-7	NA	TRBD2	TGCGCCGGCAGCTTGGGACTAGCGGGAGGGCCGGACTACGAGCAGTACTTC	CAGSLGLAGGPDYEQYF
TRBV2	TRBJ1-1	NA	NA	TGTGCCAGCAGTGAATATTCGAACACTGAAGCTTTCTTT	CASSEYSNTEAFF
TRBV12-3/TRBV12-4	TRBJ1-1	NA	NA	TGTGCCAGCAGTTCCGGGCGGGGGGAAACTGAAGCTTTCTTT	CASSSGRGETEAFF
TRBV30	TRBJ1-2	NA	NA	TGTGCCTGGAGTGTACGAGACGGCAGTCCCGGCTACACCTTC	CAWSVRDGSPGYTF
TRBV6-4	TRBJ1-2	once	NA	TGTGCCAGCAGGGAAGGGGGGGCAGGGAGCGGCTACACCTTC	CASREGGAGSGYTF
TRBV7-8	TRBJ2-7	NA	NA	TGTGCCAGCAGCTTTCAATCATTCGGGAGCAACGAGCAGTACTTC	CASSFQSFGSNEQYF
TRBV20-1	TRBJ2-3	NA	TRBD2	TGCAGTGCTCTCAAAGCGGGAGGGCCGGATACGCAGTATTTT	CSALKAGGPDTQYF
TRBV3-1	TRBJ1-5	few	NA	TGTGCCAGCAGCCAAGGGGGGGGTAGCAATCAGCCCCAGCATTTT	CASSQGGGSNQPQHF